The 20 T cell receptor beta chains below all came from one sample that was sequenced in a study of T cell responses to AZD1222 COVID-19 vaccine. The method was immunoSEQ multiplex PCR; TCRdb's version includes in-frame clones alone and lacks a portion of them. Of approximately 180,000 clones detected, around 94% appear once; the ten largest clones hold roughly 4%. The sequencing here drew on peripheral blood, taken 28 days after the second dose of the MenACWY control vaccine. The receptor set was obtained from an adult who received the MenACWY meningococcal vaccine as a control.

Worth noting for this clone: Sequence at one end of the junction differs from germline and may be a read error. The V gene is TRBV6-1, the J gene TRBJ2-6; D not resolved. Germline assignment: CDR1 MNHNS and CDR2 SASEGT. CDR3 length: 15 amino acids. CDR3 nucleotide sequence: TGTGCCAGCAGGGAAGGCCCCTCTGGGGCCAACGTCCTGACTTTC. Residues: CASREGPSGANVLTF.

This chain connects TRBV15 to TRBJ2-1; unclear D gene. This CDR3 comprises 16 residues. V was trimmed by 5 bases and J by 2 bases, leaving 16 bases between them. CDR1 and CDR2 from the germline V gene are LNHNV and YYDKDF (reference sequence). CDR3 coding DNA: TGTGCCACCAGCCCACGATCGTCGGTAGCCTACAATGAGCAGTTCTTC. Translated, it gives CATSPRSSVAYNEQFF.

V gene TRBV7-9 combines with J gene TRBJ1-6; TRBD1 is a possible D gene (5 bases). The V gene lost 3 bases and the J gene lost 5 bases, with 11 bases spanning the gap. Germline V gene data show CDR1 as SEHNR and CDR2 as FQNEAQ (reference sequence). The CDR3 is 15 residues long. The CDR3 loop is CASSLLQGDNSPLHF. The DNA of the CDR3 is TGTGCCAGCAGCTTGCTGCAGGGCGATAATTCACCCCTCCACTTT.

The chain uses TRBV27 and TRBJ2-7; no clear D gene. Trimming removed 4 bases from V and 0 bases from J, with 16 bases in between. CDR1 MNHEY and CDR2 SMNVEV come from the germline V gene (reference sequence). The CDR3 runs to 16 residues. The CDR3 sequence is CASSWGTDGSSYEQYF. In DNA, the CDR3 is TGTGCCAGCAGTTGGGGAACGGACGGCAGCTCCTACGAGCAGTACTTC.

The chain has TRBV19 and TRBJ2-7; weak D call: TRBD2 (6 bases). Germline CDR1 is LNHDA and CDR2 is SQIVND (reference sequence). Deletions cut 3 bases from V and 2 bases from J, with 17 bases between. The length of the CDR3 is 16 residues. The CDR3 is CASSIIGSGGAYEQYF. The CDR3 DNA reads TGTGCCAGTAGTATCATCGGTTCGGGCGGGGCCTACGAGCAGTACTTC.

V and J are TRBV4-2 and TRBJ1-2; the D is unclear. Trimming took 0 bases from V and 0 from J, leaving 17 bases between them. CDR3 length: 18 amino acids. Germline loops: CDR1 LGHNA, CDR2 YNFKEQ. Here the CDR3 reads CASSQDRRGLHPNYGYTF. In DNA, the CDR3 is TGTGCCAGCAGCCAAGATCGTCGAGGGTTACACCCTAACTATGGCTACACCTTC.

The V call is TRBV6-5, the J call TRBJ2-5, with 12 positions matching TRBD1. V lost 2 bases to trimming and J lost 7 bases; unmatched junction nucleotides: 8. The length of the CDR3 is 16 residues. Germline CDR1 is MNHEY and CDR2 is SVGAGI. The CDR3 region has the DNA TGTGCCAGCAGTTACGCCGGGACAGGGGGCTCGGCGACCCAGTACTTC. It is translated as CASSYAGTGGSATQYF.

This chain joins TRBV14 and TRBJ1-1; TRBD1 matches 9 bases. Per the germline V gene, CDR1 is SGHDN and CDR2 is FVKESK. This CDR3 has 15 amino acids. The ends lost 4 bases at V and 6 bases at J; junction bases unmatched: 9. This CDR3 reads CASSPTGGAGAEAFF. CDR3 in DNA: TGTGCCAGCAGCCCGACAGGGGGGGCGGGAGCTGAAGCTTTCTTT.

The chain is built from TRBV20-1 and TRBJ1-5; TRBD1 agrees at 8 bases. Germline trimming cut 6 bases from V and 9 bases from J; bases unmatched to any gene: 4. Germline CDR1 DFQATT, CDR2 SNEGSKA (reference sequence). This CDR3 has 11 amino acids. CDR3 amino acids: CSAPDRGPQHF. DNA for the CDR3: TGCAGTGCACCAGACAGGGGGCCCCAGCATTTT.

The chain is built from TRBV4-2 and TRBJ2-1; D tentatively reads TRBD1 or TRBD2 (5 bases each). The germline V gene encodes CDR1 LGHNA and CDR2 YNFKEQ. V was trimmed by 0 bases and J by 2 bases, leaving 14 bases between them. There are 17 residues in the CDR3. The CDR3 protein is CASSQDVRDHTYNEQFF. In nucleotides, the CDR3 is TGTGCCAGCAGCCAAGATGTACGGGACCATACCTACAATGAGCAGTTCTTC.

The CDR3 coding sequence is TGTGCCAGCAGCCGTAGCGGGAATTCCTACGAGCAGTACTTC. As protein: CASSRSGNSYEQYF. The rearrangement joins TRBV7-2 to TRBJ2-7; TRBD2 aligns across 8 bases. The germline V gene encodes CDR1 SGHTA and CDR2 FQGNSA. The CDR3 consists of 14 residues. J was trimmed by 1 base and V by 5 bases; bases with no gene match: 4.

This chain joins TRBV7-9 and TRBJ2-7; 9 bases fit TRBD2. Germline values: CDR1 SEHNR, CDR2 FQNEAQ (reference sequence). Trimming took 5 bases from V and 5 from J; bases not matched to a gene: 10. The CDR3 length is 15 residues. CDR3 in amino acids: CASSPPPAGGHEQYF. CDR3 in DNA: TGTGCCAGCAGCCCACCCCCAGCGGGAGGCCACGAGCAGTACTTC.

V usage is TRBV11-2 and J usage is TRBJ1-5, with unresolved D. Germline V gives CDR1 SGHAT, CDR2 FQNNGV. The V end lost 0 bases, the J end lost 6 bases, and 6 bases lay between the germline ends. The CDR3 spans 13 residues. The CDR3 is CASSLDRAQPQHF. CDR3 nucleotides: TGTGCCAGCAGCTTAGATCGGGCTCAGCCCCAGCATTTT.

A single count supports this clone. V gene TRBV7-6 combines with J gene TRBJ1-2; 8 positions match TRBD1. V gave up 1 base and J gave up 1 base; unmatched junction bases: 2. This CDR3 region has 15 residues. Germline assignment: CDR1 SGHVS and CDR2 FNYEAQ. The CDR3 spells CASSLGTGFNYGYTF. The CDR3 nucleotides read TGTGCCAGCAGCTTAGGGACAGGGTTTAACTATGGCTACACCTTC. The variable domain in full, completed from reference TRBV7-6 and TRBJ1-2, reads GAGVSQSPRYKVTKRGQDVALRCDPISGHVSLYWYRQALGQGPEFLTYFNYEAQQDKSGLPNDRFSAERPEGSISTLTIQRTEQRDSAMYRCASSLGTGFNYGYTFGSGTRLTVV.

The chain carries TRBV9 and TRBJ1-1; D is perhaps TRBD1 (5 bases). Germline V lookup: CDR1 SGDLS, CDR2 YYNGEE. V was trimmed by 0 bases and J by 4 bases, leaving 19 bases between them. The CDR3 contains 17 residues. The CDR3, as DNA: TGTGCCAGCAGCGTAGCCAGGGTTCCAACTTCGAGCACTGAAGCTTTCTTT. Amino acid sequence: CASSVARVPTSSTEAFF.

This clone was seen more than once but under ten times. V usage is TRBV10-3 and J usage is TRBJ2-7; 8 nucleotides agree with TRBD1. Germline trimming cut 8 bases from V and 1 base from J; bases unmatched to any gene: 10. Per germline, CDR1 ENHRY and CDR2 SYGVKD. The CDR3 totals 15 residues. CDR3 DNA sequence: TGTGCCATCTCCTTGGGACAGGCTTTTTCCTACGAGCAGTACTTC. Its translation: CAISLGQAFSYEQYF.

The chain employs TRBV13 and TRBJ1-2; a weak D match, TRBD1 (5 bases). The CDR3 totals 16 residues. V was trimmed by 1 base and J by 4 bases, leaving 16 bases between them. Germline V gives CDR1 PRHDT, CDR2 FYEKMQ (reference sequence). The CDR3 reads CASSLVGPGGSYGYTF. DNA of the CDR3: TGTGCCAGCAGCTTAGTCGGCCCGGGGGGATCCTATGGCTACACCTTC.

The V gene is TRBV9, the J gene TRBJ2-2; tentative D call: TRBD2 (6 bases). Between the trimmed V and J ends, which lost 3 bases and 4 bases, there was a span of 16 bases. This CDR3 has 16 residues. The germline V gene has CDR1 SGDLS and CDR2 YYNGEE. For the CDR3, the DNA is TGTGCCAGCAGCGCCTTCATAGTGGGGGGCACCGGGGAGCTGTTTTTT. Amino acids: CASSAFIVGGTGELFF. Full variable domain (outside the CDR3, taken from reference TRBV9 and TRBJ2-2): DSGVTQTPKHLITATGQRVTLRCSPRSGDLSVYWYQQSLDQGLQFLIQYYNGEERAKGNILERFSAQQFPDLHSELNLSSLELGDSALYFCASSAFIVGGTGELFFGEGSRLTVL.

The J gene is TRBJ1-1, the V gene TRBV28; 7 bases line up with TRBD1. The ends lost 5 bases at V and 6 bases at J; junction bases unmatched: 6. Germline loops: CDR1 MDHEN, CDR2 SYDVKM. CDR3 length: 13 residues. CDR3 amino acids: CASSAPDRAEAFF. CDR3 bases: TGTGCCAGCAGTGCCCCAGACAGGGCTGAAGCTTTCTTT. Supplemented by reference TRBV28 and TRBJ1-1, the full variable domain reads DVKVTQSSRYLVKRTGEKVFLECVQDMDHENMFWYRQDPGLGLRLIYFSYDVKMKEKGDIPEGYSVSREKKERFSLILESASTNQTSMYLCASSAPDRAEAFFGQGTRLTVV.

This rearrangement joins TRBV11-3 to TRBJ1-1; no clear D gene. Germline loops: CDR1 SGHNT, CDR2 YENEEA. The CDR3 runs to 13 residues. V dropped 3 bases and J dropped 3 bases, with 8 bases sitting between them. CDR3 sequence: CASSFPSYTEAFF. Written as DNA, the CDR3 is TGTGCCAGCAGCTTCCCGTCCTACACTGAAGCTTTCTTT.